The clone carrying this T cell receptor (beta chain) appeared a few times. This record comes from a study of OX40 agonist ivuxolimab in advanced cancers. Trimming shortened V by 4 bases and J by 11 bases, and 20 bases separated the two germline ends. Looked up from germline, CDR1 is SGHDN and CDR2 is FVKESK. The CDR3 runs 14 residues. The table came from immunoSEQ multiplex PCR; TCRdb's copy has only in-frame clones and leaves some out. Of 65,000 to 90,000 clones in the sample, roughly nine tenths were seen once. The sequencing here drew on CD4+ or CD8+ T cells sorted from blood, taken in a trial of the OX40 agonist ivuxolimab. The rearrangement links TRBV14 to TRBJ1-1, with TRBD1 as a possible D gene (5 bases). The receptor's source is an adult with an advanced solid tumor such as melanoma, head and neck, liver or kidney cancer. CDR3 sequence reads: CASSPRNLQGMAFF. In DNA, the CDR3 is TGTGCCAGCAGCCCCCGAAATTTGCAGGGCATGGCTTTCTTT.